The 23 T cell receptor beta chains below come from one sample, sequenced in a study of blood T cell repertoires in COVID-19. TCRdb keeps only in-frame clones here, not all; method: immunoSEQ multiplex PCR. The sample has roughly 300,000 clones; around 90% are singletons. The sequencing input was peripheral blood. The receptors were gathered from a man aged 18 to 30 with active or convalescent COVID-19.

V is TRBV6-1 and J is TRBJ2-3; D perhaps matches TRBD1 (5 bases). Deletions cut 2 bases from V and 0 bases from J, with 15 bases between. Germline V gene data show CDR1 as MNHNS and CDR2 as SASEGT. The length of the CDR3 is 17 residues. In DNA form, the CDR3 reads TGTGCCAGCAGTGAATGGGGTGCAGGGTCTAGCACAGATACGCAGTATTTT. Encoded protein: CASSEWGAGSSTDTQYF.

This sequence joins TRBV19 and TRBJ1-2, with 8 nucleotides matching TRBD1. Germline assignment: CDR1 LNHDA and CDR2 SQIVND (reference sequence). The CDR3 totals 13 residues. Losses at the gene ends were 5 bases for V and 8 bases for J; bases not matched to a gene: 7. This chain's CDR3 is CASSAGQAYGYTF. CDR3 nucleotide sequence: TGTGCCAGTAGTGCGGGACAGGCGTACGGCTACACCTTC.

The chain carries TRBV12-5 and TRBJ1-1, with 9 positions matching TRBD1. CDR3 size: 13 residues. Trimming removed 6 bases from V and 8 bases from J; junction bases left unmatched: 7. Per the germline V gene, CDR1 is LGHNT and CDR2 is FRNRAP. The CDR3 region has the DNA TGTGCTAGTGGCCGCGACAGGGGGGCCGAAGCTTTCTTT. Translating it yields CASGRDRGAEAFF.

About this clone: Without the conserved terminal phenylalanine or tryptophan, this CDR3 likely stems from a read error. The DNA is omitted, as the CDR3 cannot be located on it reliably, and the CDR3 follows TCRdb's listing. The chain couples TRBV5-1 to TRBJ1-2; the table gives TRBD1 as D, unverified against the DNA. The germline V gene has CDR1 SGHRS and CDR2 YFSETQ. The CDR3 is made up of 9 amino acids, end residues included. CDR3 region: CASSLGQID.

The rearrangement uses TRBV27 and TRBJ2-3; 9 positions agree with TRBD2. V dropped 5 bases and J dropped 2; count of bases not matched to a gene: 8. The germline CDR1 and CDR2 sequences are MNHEY and SMNVEV (reference sequence). This CDR3 has 16 residues. The CDR3 sequence: CASSPSPSGDTDTQYF. In DNA form, the CDR3 reads TGTGCCAGCAGTCCATCCCCTAGCGGGGACACAGATACGCAGTATTTT.

The gene calls are TRBV6-5 and TRBJ2-3; no firm D call. The V end was cut by 5 bases, the J end by 0 bases, with 6 bases between. The germline CDR1 and CDR2 sequences are MNHEY and SVGAGI. The CDR3 sequence is 13 residues long. CDR3 loop: CASSSESTDTQYF. DNA of the CDR3: TGTGCCAGCAGTAGCGAGAGCACAGATACGCAGTATTTT.

V gene TRBV12-5 combines with J gene TRBJ1-5; D may be TRBD1 (5 bases). The CDR3 consists of 14 residues. Germline V gene lookup returns CDR1 LGHNT and CDR2 FRNRAP. Trimming pared 1 base from V and 6 bases from J, leaving 10 bases between. The CDR3 spells CASGLGQGRQPQHF. The DNA of the CDR3 is TGTGCTAGTGGTTTGGGCCAGGGCCGTCAGCCCCAGCATTTT. The full variable domain, with the rest looked up from reference TRBV12-5 and TRBJ1-5, is DARVTQTPRHKVTEMGQEVTMRCQPILGHNTVFWYRQTMMQGLELLAYFRNRAPLDDSGMPKDRFSAEMPDATLATLKIQPSEPRDSAVYFCASGLGQGRQPQHFGDGTRLSIL.

Details on this clone: At the DNA level, this CDR3 is encoded by other sequences in the same sample as well. J is TRBJ2-7 and V is TRBV27; tentatively, D is TRBD2 (6 bases). This CDR3 is 12 amino acids long. CDR1 MNHEY and CDR2 SMNVEV come from the germline V gene (reference sequence). Trimming removed 1 base from V and 6 bases from J, with 7 bases in between. The CDR3 coding sequence is TGTGCCAGCAGTTTATTGGGGGGCGAGCAGTACTTC. Translating gives CASSLLGGEQYF.

This chain connects TRBV9 to TRBJ1-6; 8 bases match TRBD1. The germline CDR1 and CDR2 sequences are SGDLS and YYNGEE. The CDR3 extends over 14 amino acids. The trim removed 4 bases at V and 9 bases at J, leaving 6 bases unmatched. The CDR3 sequence: CASSPGQGFSPLHF. The CDR3 coding sequence is TGTGCCAGCAGCCCAGGACAGGGTTTTTCACCCCTCCACTTT.

The chain uses TRBV29-1 and TRBJ2-7; TRBD2 agrees at 7 bases. CDR1 and CDR2 from the germline V gene are SQVTM and ANQGSEA. The CDR3 is 12 residues long. Germline trimming cut 7 bases from V and 2 bases from J; bases unmatched to any gene: 5. CDR3 in amino acids: CSARGTTYEQYF. The CDR3 nucleotides read TGCAGCGCGCGGGGGACTACCTACGAGCAGTACTTC.

The gene calls are TRBV1 and TRBJ1-5. TRBV1 has pseudogene status. The CDR3 is made up of 13 amino acids. CDR3 sequence (DNA): TGCACCAGCAGCCTCAGCTTACTACAGCCCCAGCATTTT. The encoded protein is CTSSLSLLQPQHF.

V gene TRBV11-2 combines with J gene TRBJ1-2; D is unresolved. Per the germline V gene, CDR1 is SGHAT and CDR2 is FQNNGV. V shed 3 bases and J shed 3 bases, with 8 bases lying between them. The CDR3 spans 13 residues. The CDR3 here is CASSFPQHYGYTF. The CDR3 DNA is TGTGCCAGCAGCTTTCCACAGCACTATGGCTACACCTTC.

The gene calls are TRBV5-5 and TRBJ1-4, with D possibly TRBD1 on 6 matching bases. Germline V lookup: CDR1 SGHKS, CDR2 YYEKEE (reference sequence). V dropped 3 bases and J dropped 7 bases, with 22 bases sitting between them. The CDR3 is 17 residues long. The DNA for the CDR3 is TGTGCCAGCAGCTCGAACACACAGGGAAAGGTCGGTGAAAAACTGTTTTTT. Encoded protein: CASSSNTQGKVGEKLFF.

The V and J genes are TRBV13 and TRBJ2-5; 10 bases match TRBD2. Germline lookup yields CDR1 PRHDT and CDR2 FYEKMQ (reference sequence). The CDR3 runs to 17 residues. The junction had 4 bases not matched to a gene; V was cut back by 0 bases and J by 0 bases. The CDR3 reads CASSLGLAGTYQETQYF. Written as DNA, the CDR3 is TGTGCCAGCAGCTTAGGACTAGCGGGGACGTACCAAGAGACCCAGTACTTC.

This CDR3 is CASGGISYNEQFF. CDR3 nucleotide sequence: TGTGCCAGCGGGGGGATCTCCTACAATGAGCAGTTCTTC. The V and J genes are TRBV2 and TRBJ2-1; possible D gene TRBD2, 6 bases. Trimming removed 8 bases at V and 0 bases at J, with 8 bases between. This CDR3 is 13 amino acids long. Germline V gives CDR1 SNHLY, CDR2 FYNNEI.

This sequence joins TRBV18 and TRBJ2-7, with TRBD2 matching 8 bases. The germline V gene encodes CDR1 KGHSH and CDR2 LQKENI. The CDR3 contains 14 residues. V dropped 3 bases and J dropped 2; count of bases not matched to a gene: 3. The CDR3 coding sequence is TGTGCCAGCTCACCCCAGCGGGGGACCTACGAGCAGTACTTC. This gives the protein CASSPQRGTYEQYF.

The sample holds one count of this clone. CDR3 in DNA: TGTGCCAGCGGTGACAGGGGCTCTGGAAACACCATATATTTT. Protein: CASGDRGSGNTIYF. This sequence joins TRBV9 and TRBJ1-3; 8 bases are a match to TRBD1. This CDR3 spans 14 amino acids. J gave up 0 bases and V 7 bases, and 3 bases lay outside the gene matches. CDR1 SGDLS and CDR2 YYNGEE come from the germline V gene.

This chain connects TRBV7-2 to TRBJ2-1; the match to TRBD2 covers 14 bases. Trimming at V came to 5 bases and at J to 2 bases, leaving 8 bases not matched to a gene. Germline V gene sequence: CDR1 SGHTA, CDR2 FQGNSA. The CDR3 loop spans 18 amino acids. CDR3: CASSARLAGGPAYNEQFF. In DNA, the CDR3 is TGTGCCAGCAGCGCACGACTAGCGGGGGGGCCGGCCTACAATGAGCAGTTCTTC.

This sequence joins TRBV3-1 (or the pseudogene TRBV3-2) and TRBJ2-2, with a tentative D call TRBD1 (5 bases). V dropped 2 bases and J dropped 0 bases, with 7 bases sitting between them. This CDR3 comprises 15 residues. Germline lookup yields CDR1 LGHDT and CDR2 YNNKEL (reference sequence). CDR3 sequence reads: CASSQRGANTGELFF. The CDR3 nucleotides are TGTGCCAGCAGCCAAAGGGGCGCGAACACCGGGGAGCTGTTTTTT.

The V and J genes are TRBV4-2 and TRBJ1-4, with 8 bases identical to TRBD1. CDR1 and CDR2 from the germline V gene are LGHNA and YNFKEQ. This CDR3 is built from 22 residues. J gave up 1 base and V 4 bases, and 23 bases lay outside the gene matches. CDR3 in amino acids: CASSRSKLTGTGPKVTNEKLFF. The DNA for the CDR3 is TGTGCCAGCAGCCGATCTAAACTAACCGGGACAGGACCGAAAGTAACTAATGAAAAACTGTTTTTT.

The V gene is TRBV7-3, the J gene TRBJ2-5, with TRBD2 matching over 9 bases. CDR1 is SGHTA, CDR2 FQGTGA, per germline. This CDR3 has 16 residues. J was trimmed by 2 bases and V by 1 base; bases with no gene match: 5. The CDR3 region is CASSLRASGEQETQYF. The CDR3, as DNA: TGTGCCAGCAGCTTAAGGGCTAGCGGGGAGCAAGAGACCCAGTACTTC.

The CDR3 spells CASSLQGGTDTQYF. The CDR3 DNA follows: TGTGCCAGCAGCTTACAGGGGGGCACAGATACGCAGTATTTT. The chain employs TRBV7-3 and TRBJ2-3; 7 positions match TRBD1. J lost 1 base, V lost 2 bases, and 0 bases had no gene match. There are 14 residues in the CDR3. Germline assignment: CDR1 SGHTA and CDR2 FQGTGA.

V gene TRBV6-4 combines with J gene TRBJ1-2, with D possibly TRBD1 on 5 matching bases. The germline V gene encodes CDR1 MRHNA and CDR2 SNTAGT. V shed 0 bases and J shed 5 bases, with 13 bases lying between them. This CDR3 comprises 15 residues. Here the CDR3 DNA reads TGTGCCAGCAGTGACTCGAGGCCAGGGAGGTATGGCTACACCTTC. As protein: CASSDSRPGRYGYTF.